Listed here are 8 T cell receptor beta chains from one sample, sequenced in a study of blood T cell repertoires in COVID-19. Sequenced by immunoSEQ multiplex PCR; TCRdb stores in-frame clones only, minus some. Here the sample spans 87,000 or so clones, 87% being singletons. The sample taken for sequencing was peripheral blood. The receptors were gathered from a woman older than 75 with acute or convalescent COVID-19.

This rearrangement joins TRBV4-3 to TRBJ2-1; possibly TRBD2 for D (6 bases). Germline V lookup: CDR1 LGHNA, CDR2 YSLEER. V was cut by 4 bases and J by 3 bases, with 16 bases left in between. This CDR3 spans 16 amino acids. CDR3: CASSPGRGNNYNEQFF. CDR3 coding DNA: TGCGCCAGCAGCCCCGGCCGGGGGAACAACTACAATGAGCAGTTCTTC.

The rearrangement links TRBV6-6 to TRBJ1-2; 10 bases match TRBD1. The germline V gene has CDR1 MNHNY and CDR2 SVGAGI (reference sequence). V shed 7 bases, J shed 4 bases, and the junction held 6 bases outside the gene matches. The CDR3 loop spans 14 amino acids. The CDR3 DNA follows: TGTGCCAGCATCCCGGGACAGGGGCTCTATGGCTACACCTTC. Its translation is CASIPGQGLYGYTF.

The CDR3 region is CASSIDGGRNFSGNTIYF. As DNA, the CDR3 is TGTGCCAGTAGTATAGACGGAGGCAGAAACTTCTCTGGAAACACCATATATTTT. The chain carries TRBV19 and TRBJ1-3; D unclear. Germline-derived CDR1 and CDR2 are LNHDA and SQIVND (reference sequence). V lost 0 bases, J lost 0 bases, and 15 bases lay in between. This CDR3 contains 18 residues. Full variable domain (missing parts from reference TRBV19 and TRBJ1-3): DGGITQSPKYLFRKEGQNVTLSCEQNLNHDAMYWYRQDPGQGLRLIYYSQIVNDFQKGDIAEGYSVSREKKESFPLTVTSAQKNPTAFYLCASSIDGGRNFSGNTIYFGEGSWLTVV.

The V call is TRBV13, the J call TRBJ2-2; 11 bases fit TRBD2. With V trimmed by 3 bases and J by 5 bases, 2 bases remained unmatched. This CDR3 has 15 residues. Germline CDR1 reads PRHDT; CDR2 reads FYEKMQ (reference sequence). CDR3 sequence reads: CASSLRTSGTGELFF. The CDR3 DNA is TGTGCCAGCAGCTTGAGGACTAGCGGGACCGGGGAGCTGTTTTTT.

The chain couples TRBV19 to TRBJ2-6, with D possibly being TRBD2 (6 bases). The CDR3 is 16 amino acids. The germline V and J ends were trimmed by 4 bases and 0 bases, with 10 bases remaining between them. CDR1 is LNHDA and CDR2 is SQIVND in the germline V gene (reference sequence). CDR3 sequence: CASSRAGTSGANVLTF. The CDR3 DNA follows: TGTGCCAGTAGTAGGGCGGGGACCTCTGGGGCCAACGTCCTGACTTTC.

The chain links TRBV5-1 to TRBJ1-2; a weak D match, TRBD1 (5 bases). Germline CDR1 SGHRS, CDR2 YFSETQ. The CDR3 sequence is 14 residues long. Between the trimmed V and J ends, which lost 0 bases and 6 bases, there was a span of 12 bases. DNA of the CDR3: TGCGCCAGCAGCTTGGAAGCAGGGTCGGATGGCTACACCTTC. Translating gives CASSLEAGSDGYTF.

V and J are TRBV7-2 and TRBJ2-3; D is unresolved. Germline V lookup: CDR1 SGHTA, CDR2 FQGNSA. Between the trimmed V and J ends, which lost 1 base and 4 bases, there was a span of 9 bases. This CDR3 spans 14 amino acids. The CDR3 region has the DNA TGTGCCAGCAGCTTAGGCCATCAGGCAGATACGCAGTATTTT. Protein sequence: CASSLGHQADTQYF.

The CDR3 DNA sequence: TGTGCCAGCAGTTCGCCTGAACAGGGGAACTATGGCTACACCTTC. Protein sequence: CASSSPEQGNYGYTF. The rearrangement uses TRBV6-6 and TRBJ1-2; 7 bases fit TRBD1. Germline V CDR1 and CDR2: MNHNY, SVGAGI (reference sequence). Trimming took 4 bases from V and 2 from J; bases not matched to a gene: 7. This CDR3 is 15 amino acids long.